Below are 26 T cell receptor beta chains sequenced from a single sample in a study of T cells after somatic rescue of genetic block. The assay was immunoSEQ multiplex PCR, and TCRdb's table has in-frame clones only and misses some. Among roughly 70,000 clones listed, around 92% were seen once. Material for sequencing was peripheral blood mononuclear cells (PBMCs). The origin of the receptors is a middle-aged man.

This clone was picked up a small number of times. The V gene is TRBV10-1, the J gene TRBJ2-1; 7 bases line up with TRBD2. Germline assignment: CDR1 WNHNN and CDR2 SYGVQD (reference sequence). This CDR3 region has 16 residues. Losses at the gene ends were 2 bases for V and 6 bases for J; bases not matched to a gene: 10. This CDR3 reads CASSEGGGYAVNEQFF. CDR3 coding DNA: TGCGCCAGCAGTGAGGGCGGGGGTTATGCCGTCAATGAGCAGTTCTTC.

This rearrangement joins TRBV11-2 to TRBJ2-1; D could derive from TRBD1 or TRBD2 (5 bases each). In germline, CDR1 is SGHAT, CDR2 FQNNGV. V gave up 1 base and J gave up 7 bases, with 8 bases separating them. The CDR3 is made up of 13 amino acids. The CDR3 DNA is TGTGCCAGCAGCTTAGGATGGGGGAATGAGCAGTTCTTC. This encodes CASSLGWGNEQFF. Filled out from reference TRBV11-2 and TRBJ2-1, the complete variable domain reads EAGVAQSPRYKIIEKRQSVAFWCNPISGHATLYWYQQILGQGPKLLIQFQNNGVVDDSQLPKDRFSAERLKGVDSTLKIQPAKLEDSAVYLCASSLGWGNEQFFGPGTRLTVL.

The rearrangement links TRBV7-8 to TRBJ1-5; D uncertain. The CDR3 has 14 amino acids. CDR1 and CDR2 (germline): SGHVS, FQNEAQ. Trimming took 5 bases from V and 3 from J, leaving 11 bases between them. The CDR3 region is CASSLHGPNQPQHF. The CDR3 region has the DNA TGTGCCAGCAGCCTCCACGGCCCCAATCAGCCCCAGCATTTT.

The chain has TRBV10-3 and TRBJ2-3; TRBD1 matches at 11 bases. V trimming: 2 bases; J trimming: 3 bases; junction bases outside the gene matches: 7. In germline, CDR1 is ENHRY, CDR2 SYGVKD. The CDR3 is made up of 17 amino acids. The CDR3 reads CAISETDRGRTTDTQYF. In DNA, the CDR3 is TGTGCCATCAGTGAGACGGACAGGGGGCGAACGACAGATACGCAGTATTTT.

This clone has only one observation. The chain couples TRBV7-9 to TRBJ1-6; D gene ambiguous. CDR3 size: 12 residues. Germline CDR1 is SEHNR and CDR2 is FQNEAQ (reference sequence). V dropped 8 bases and J dropped 7 bases, with 9 bases sitting between them. The CDR3 region has the DNA TGTGCCAGCCAAATGGAGAATTCACCCCTCCACTTT. Its translation is CASQMENSPLHF.

This rearrangement joins TRBV11-2 to TRBJ2-1, with 7 bases that match TRBD2. The CDR3 loop spans 15 amino acids. Germline V lookup: CDR1 SGHAT, CDR2 FQNNGV. V shed 4 bases and J 5 bases; nucleotides not matched to a gene: 8. DNA of the CDR3: TGTGCCAGCAGCTCCGCCGGGGGGACCCACAATGAGCAGTTCTTC. It translates to CASSSAGGTHNEQFF.

The chain uses TRBV4-1 and TRBJ2-2; TRBD1 aligns across 8 bases. The CDR3 has 14 amino acids. Unmatched junction bases numbered 0, after V lost 5 bases and J lost 1 base. Germline values: CDR1 MGHRA, CDR2 YSYEKL. This CDR3 reads CASSDRGNTGELFF. The CDR3 DNA reads as TGCGCCAGCAGCGACAGGGGGAACACCGGGGAGCTGTTTTTT.

The gene calls are TRBV4-1 and TRBJ2-4; D gene ambiguous. Trimming took 0 bases from V and 1 from J, leaving 10 bases between them. The CDR3 has 16 residues. Germline CDR1 is MGHRA and CDR2 is YSYEKL. CDR3 loop: CASSQEATRAKNIQYF. In nucleotides, the CDR3 is TGCGCCAGCAGCCAAGAGGCCACGCGGGCCAAAAACATTCAGTACTTC.

The chain's CDR3 is CASSQRVSQAREQYF. Written as DNA, the CDR3 is TGCGCCAGCAGCCAGAGGGTTAGCCAGGCACGCGAGCAGTACTTC. The chain couples TRBV4-3 to TRBJ2-7; D possibly corresponds to TRBD2 (5 bases). Germline V lookup: CDR1 LGHNA, CDR2 YSLEER. Trimming stripped 3 bases from V and 6 bases from J, with 18 bases between. CDR3 length: 15 amino acids.

This chain connects TRBV7-2 to TRBJ2-5; TRBD2 is a possible D gene (6 bases). This CDR3 has 14 residues. Trimming removed 1 base at V and 5 bases at J, with 11 bases between. Germline-derived CDR1 and CDR2 are SGHTA and FQGNSA. CDR3 in DNA: TGTGCCAGCAGCTTAGGAGGGGCGGGGGAGACCCAGTACTTC. Residues: CASSLGGAGETQYF.

V usage is TRBV25-1 and J usage is TRBJ2-3; the match to TRBD2 covers 7 bases. V lost 4 bases, J lost 0 bases, and 4 bases stayed unmatched. This CDR3 has 15 residues. Germline assignment: CDR1 MGHDK and CDR2 SYGVNS. The CDR3 nucleotides are TGTGCCAGCAGTGTACTAGCGACTAGCACAGATACGCAGTATTTT. Its protein product is CASSVLATSTDTQYF.

This clone has more than one count but fewer than ten. The chain has TRBV7-6 and TRBJ2-7, with TRBD1 matching over 8 bases. Germline CDR1 reads SGHVS; CDR2 reads FNYEAQ. J gave up 5 bases and V 0 bases, and 3 bases lay outside the gene matches. CDR3 length: 14 residues. The CDR3 DNA sequence: TGTGCCAGCAGCTTAGCCGGGACAGGCGACGAGCAGTACTTC. This sequence encodes CASSLAGTGDEQYF.

CDR3: CASSLWLARNEQFF. In nucleotides, the CDR3 is TGTGCCAGCAGCTTGTGGCTAGCGCGCAATGAGCAGTTCTTC. The chain links TRBV5-8 to TRBJ2-1, with a tentative D call TRBD2 (6 bases). Deletions cut 1 base from V and 6 bases from J, with 11 bases between. CDR1 is SGHTS and CDR2 is YDEGEE in the germline V gene. The CDR3 loop spans 14 amino acids.

The chain recombines TRBV4-3 with TRBJ2-7; perhaps TRBD2 as D (6 bases). Germline loops: CDR1 LGHNA, CDR2 YSLEER. Trimming left V 0 bases short and J 7 bases short, with 16 bases between. CDR3 length: 15 amino acids. Written as DNA, the CDR3 is TGCGCCAGCAGCCAAGATCGAGCGGGTTTGGGAGAGCAGTACTTC. Translating gives CASSQDRAGLGEQYF.

The chain combines TRBV6-5 with TRBJ2-3, with 11 bases aligning to TRBD2. Germline V gives CDR1 MNHEY, CDR2 SVGAGI. J gave up 4 bases and V 5 bases, and 2 bases lay outside the gene matches. The CDR3 spans 14 residues. The CDR3 DNA sequence: TGTGCCAGCAGTATTAGCGGGAGGGCAGATACGCAGTATTTT. It specifies CASSISGRADTQYF.

J is TRBJ2-1 and V is TRBV7-2, with 8 bases identical to TRBD2. The CDR3 is made up of 15 amino acids. Unmatched junction bases numbered 7, after V lost 5 bases and J lost 4 bases. Germline values: CDR1 SGHTA, CDR2 FQGNSA. This CDR3 reads CASSIFAGGYNEQFF. DNA for the CDR3: TGTGCCAGCAGCATCTTCGCGGGAGGATACAATGAGCAGTTCTTC.

The gene calls are TRBV28 and TRBJ2-6; 11 bases line up with TRBD2. This CDR3 has 18 amino acids. V was clipped by 4 bases and J by 1 base; unmatched bases: 6. CDR1 and CDR2 (germline): MDHEN, SYDVKM. The chain's CDR3 is CASSSLTSGISGANVLTF. The CDR3, as DNA: TGTGCCAGCAGTTCCTTGACTAGCGGGATATCTGGGGCCAACGTCCTGACTTTC.

The rearrangement links TRBV7-6 to TRBJ2-7; D might be TRBD1 (6 bases). Germline V gene sequence: CDR1 SGHVS, CDR2 FNYEAQ. Deletions cut 5 bases from V and 6 bases from J, with 14 bases between. The CDR3 loop spans 13 amino acids. In DNA, the CDR3 is TGTGCCAGCAGCCGAAGCTCAGGGGCCGAGCAGTACTTC. Its translation is CASSRSSGAEQYF.

The chain uses TRBV5-6 and TRBJ2-1, with 7 bases lining up with TRBD2. J was trimmed by 3 bases and V by 0 bases; bases with no gene match: 3. In germline, CDR1 is SGHDT, CDR2 YYEEEE. The CDR3 spans 15 residues. CDR3 sequence reads: CASSLAPSGYNEQFF. For the CDR3, the DNA is TGTGCCAGCAGCTTGGCCCCTAGCGGCTACAATGAGCAGTTCTTC. Using reference TRBV5-6 and TRBJ2-1 for the parts outside the CDR3, the full variable domain is DAGVTQSPTHLIKTRGQQVTLRCSPKSGHDTVSWYQQALGQGPQFIFQYYEEEERQRGNFPDRFSGHQFPNYSSELNVNALLLGDSALYLCASSLAPSGYNEQFFGPGTRLTVL.

The count of this clone is one. The V call is TRBV2, the J call TRBJ2-3; TRBD2 aligns across 8 bases. From germline, CDR1 is SNHLY and CDR2 FYNNEI. The CDR3 runs to 15 residues. J gave up 1 base and V 6 bases, and 6 bases lay outside the gene matches. CDR3 bases: TGTGCCAGCAGCGGGTGGCGGGGGGGCACAGATACGCAGTATTTT. Amino acid sequence: CASSGWRGGTDTQYF.

The rearrangement joins TRBV7-2 to TRBJ1-4; D ambiguous. V gave up 5 bases and J gave up 11 bases, with 12 bases separating them. Germline CDR1 and CDR2: SGHTA and FQGNSA. The CDR3 has 12 amino acids. The CDR3 reads CASSVSNVKLFF. For the CDR3, the DNA is TGTGCCAGCAGCGTATCAAATGTTAAACTGTTTTTT.

This chain uses TRBV29-1 with TRBJ2-2; 7 nucleotides align to TRBD1. Per germline, CDR1 SQVTM and CDR2 ANQGSEA. The junction had 10 bases not matched to a gene; V was cut back by 4 bases and J by 5 bases. The CDR3 has 15 amino acids. The CDR3 sequence: CSVAEGAEYTGELFF. The CDR3 region has the DNA TGCAGCGTTGCAGAGGGGGCGGAATATACCGGGGAGCTGTTTTTT.

This chain uses TRBV10-3 with TRBJ2-5; TRBD1 matches 7 bases. CDR1 and CDR2 from the germline V gene are ENHRY and SYGVKD. The CDR3 runs to 12 residues. After removal of 10 bases from V and 2 bases from J, the junction contained 4 bases not matched to a gene. Here the CDR3 DNA reads TGTGCCACCCTGGGACAGCAAGAGACCCAGTACTTC. Amino acids: CATLGQQETQYF.

This chain uses TRBV11-3 with TRBJ1-6; D not resolved. V lost 8 bases to trimming and J lost 8 bases, with 13 bases between them. CDR3 length: 13 residues. Germline CDR1 SGHNT, CDR2 YENEEA. The CDR3 DNA is TGTGCCAGCGTAGGATTAGCCGATTCACCCCTCCACTTT. Translated, it gives CASVGLADSPLHF. Full variable domain (rest looked up from reference TRBV11-3 and TRBJ1-6): EAGVVQSPRYKIIEKKQPVAFWCNPISGHNTLYWYLQNLGQGPELLIRYENEEAVDDSQLPKDRFSAERLKGVDSTLKIQPAELGDSAVYLCASVGLADSPLHFGNGTRLTVT.

Notes on this clone: The sample contains more than one DNA sequence encoding this CDR3. The V and J genes are TRBV7-9 and TRBJ1-5; 7 bases match TRBD1. Unmatched junction bases numbered 3, after V lost 5 bases and J lost 2 bases. The length of the CDR3 is 14 residues. The germline gives CDR1 SEHNR, CDR2 FQNEAQ (reference sequence). The CDR3 protein is CASSLGQGNQPQHF. The CDR3 nucleotides read TGTGCCAGCAGCCTAGGACAGGGCAATCAGCCCCAGCATTTT. The entire variable domain, with the rest obtained from reference TRBV7-9 and TRBJ1-5, is as follows: DTGVSQNPRHKITKRGQNVTFRCDPISEHNRLYWYRQTLGQGPEFLTYFQNEAQLEKSRLLSDRFSAERPKGSFSTLEIQRTEQGDSAMYLCASSLGQGNQPQHFGDGTRLSIL.

The V gene is TRBV6-1, the J gene TRBJ1-5; D is unresolved. Germline-derived CDR1 and CDR2 are MNHNS and SASEGT. Trimming cost V 3 bases and J 0 bases, with 9 bases left between them. CDR3 size: 15 residues. The CDR3 DNA reads as TGTGCCAGCAGTGATGAGGCCTATAGCAATCAGCCCCAGCATTTT. This encodes CASSDEAYSNQPQHF.